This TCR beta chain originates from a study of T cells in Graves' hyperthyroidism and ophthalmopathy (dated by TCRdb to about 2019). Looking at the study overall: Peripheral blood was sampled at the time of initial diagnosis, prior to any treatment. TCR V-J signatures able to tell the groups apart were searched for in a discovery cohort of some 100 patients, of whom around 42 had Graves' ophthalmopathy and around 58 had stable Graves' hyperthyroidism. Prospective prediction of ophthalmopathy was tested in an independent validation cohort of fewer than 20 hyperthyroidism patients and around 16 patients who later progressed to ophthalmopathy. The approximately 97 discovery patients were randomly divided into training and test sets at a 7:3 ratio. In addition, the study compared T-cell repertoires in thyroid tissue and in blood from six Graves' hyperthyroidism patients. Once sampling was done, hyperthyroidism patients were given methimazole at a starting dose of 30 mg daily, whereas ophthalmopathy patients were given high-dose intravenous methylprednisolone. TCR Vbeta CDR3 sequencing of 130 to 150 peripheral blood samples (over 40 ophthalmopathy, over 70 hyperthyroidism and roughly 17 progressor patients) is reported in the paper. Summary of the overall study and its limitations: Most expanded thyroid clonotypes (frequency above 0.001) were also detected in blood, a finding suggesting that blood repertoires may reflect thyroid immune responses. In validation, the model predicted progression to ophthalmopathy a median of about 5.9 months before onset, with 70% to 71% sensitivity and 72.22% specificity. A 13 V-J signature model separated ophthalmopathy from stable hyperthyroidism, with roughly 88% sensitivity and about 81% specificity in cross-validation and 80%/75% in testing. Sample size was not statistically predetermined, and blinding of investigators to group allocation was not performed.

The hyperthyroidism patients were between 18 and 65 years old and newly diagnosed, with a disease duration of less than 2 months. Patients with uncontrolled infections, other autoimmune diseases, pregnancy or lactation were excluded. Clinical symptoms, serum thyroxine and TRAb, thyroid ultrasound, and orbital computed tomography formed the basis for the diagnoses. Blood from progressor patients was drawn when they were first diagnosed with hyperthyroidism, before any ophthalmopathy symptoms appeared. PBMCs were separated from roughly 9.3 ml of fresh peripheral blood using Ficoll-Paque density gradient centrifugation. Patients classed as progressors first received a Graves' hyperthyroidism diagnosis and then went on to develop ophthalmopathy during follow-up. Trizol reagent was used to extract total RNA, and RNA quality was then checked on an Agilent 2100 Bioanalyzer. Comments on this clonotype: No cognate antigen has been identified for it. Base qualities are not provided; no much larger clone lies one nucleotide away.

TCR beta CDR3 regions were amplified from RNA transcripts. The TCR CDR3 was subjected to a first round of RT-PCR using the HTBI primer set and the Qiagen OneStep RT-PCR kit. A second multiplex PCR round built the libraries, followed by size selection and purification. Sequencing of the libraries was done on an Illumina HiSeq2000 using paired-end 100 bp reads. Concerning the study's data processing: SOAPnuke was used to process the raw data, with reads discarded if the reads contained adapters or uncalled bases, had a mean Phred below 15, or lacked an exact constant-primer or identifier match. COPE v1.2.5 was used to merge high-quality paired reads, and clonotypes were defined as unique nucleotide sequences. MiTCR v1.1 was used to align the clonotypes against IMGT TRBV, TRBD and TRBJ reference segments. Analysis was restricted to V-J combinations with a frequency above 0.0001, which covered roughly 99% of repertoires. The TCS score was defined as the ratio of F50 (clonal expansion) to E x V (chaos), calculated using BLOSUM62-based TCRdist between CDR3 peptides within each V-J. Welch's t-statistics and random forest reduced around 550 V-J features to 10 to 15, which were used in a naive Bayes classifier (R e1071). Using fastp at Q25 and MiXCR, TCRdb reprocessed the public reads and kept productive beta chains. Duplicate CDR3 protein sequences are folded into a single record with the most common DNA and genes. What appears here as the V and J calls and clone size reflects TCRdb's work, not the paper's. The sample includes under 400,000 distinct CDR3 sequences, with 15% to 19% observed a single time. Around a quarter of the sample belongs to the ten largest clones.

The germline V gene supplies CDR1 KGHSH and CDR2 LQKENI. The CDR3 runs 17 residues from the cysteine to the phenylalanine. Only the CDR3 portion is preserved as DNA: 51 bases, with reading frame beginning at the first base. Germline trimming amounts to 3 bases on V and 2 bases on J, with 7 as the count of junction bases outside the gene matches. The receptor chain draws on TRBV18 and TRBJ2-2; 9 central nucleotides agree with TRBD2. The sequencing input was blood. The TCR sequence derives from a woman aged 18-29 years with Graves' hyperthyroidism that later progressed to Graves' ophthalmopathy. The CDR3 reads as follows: CASSPVPSGTNTGELFF. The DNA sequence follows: TGTGCCAGCTCACCGGTTCCTAGCGGGACAAACACCGGGGAGCTGTTTTTT.